A single sample gave rise to the 26 T cell receptor beta chains below, sequenced in a study of T cell changes during pregnancy in multiple sclerosis (dated by TCRdb to the late 2010s). The method behind the library was the immunoSEQ multiplex PCR assay. TCRdb holds this immuneACCESS table with in-frame rearrangements only. Some clones are missing; in checked studies, unresolved V genes explain under half, and the rest has no known cause. The sample table lists some 61,000 clones, more than 80% of them with a count of one. The ten biggest clones cover 0.86% of the sample. This specimen consisted of peripheral blood, obtained in the second trimester of pregnancy. These receptor sequences come from a female donor with multiple sclerosis, enrolled in a pregnancy study.

Here the CDR3 reads CASSAGSLRITDTQYF. The CDR3 coding sequence is TGTGCCAGCAGCGCGGGGTCGCTCCGGATCACAGATACGCAGTATTTT. The gene calls are TRBV11-1 and TRBJ2-3; TRBD2 is a possible D gene (6 bases). Trimming took off 5 bases at V and 2 bases at J, with 17 bases between the two ends. The germline V gene encodes CDR1 SGHAT and CDR2 FQDESV (reference sequence). The CDR3 covers 16 residues.

The V call is TRBV14, the J call TRBJ2-5; D gene uncertain. Germline-derived CDR1 and CDR2 are SGHDN and FVKESK. The length of the CDR3 is 15 residues. V lost 0 bases and J lost 2, with 10 bases in between. The CDR3 nucleotides are TGTGCCAGCAGCCAAGATCGTATGGCACAAGAGACCCAGTACTTC. The encoded protein is CASSQDRMAQETQYF.

V gene TRBV7-3 combines with J gene TRBJ2-4; 14 bases line up with TRBD2. This CDR3 contains 19 residues. CDR1 is SGHTA and CDR2 is FQGTGA in the germline V gene. The V and J ends lost 2 bases and 0 bases, in that order; junction bases with no gene match: 6. The CDR3 nucleotides are TGTGCCAGCAGCTTAGGACTAGCGGGGGGTCCGATAGCCAAAAACATTCAGTACTTC. Its protein product is CASSLGLAGGPIAKNIQYF.

This chain connects TRBV2 to TRBJ2-7; TRBD2 matches 8 bases. The CDR3 sequence is 15 residues long. V lost 6 bases, J lost 2 bases, and 9 bases stayed unmatched. Looked up from germline, CDR1 is SNHLY and CDR2 is FYNNEI. This CDR3 reads CASSFGGALAYEQYF. In DNA, the CDR3 is TGTGCCAGCAGCTTCGGGGGGGCCCTTGCCTACGAGCAGTACTTC.

The CDR3 DNA reads TGTGCCATCAAGGGACAGGGTTATGGCTATGGCTACACCTTC. Translating it yields CAIKGQGYGYGYTF. The chain joins TRBV10-3 to TRBJ1-2; 9 nucleotides agree with TRBD1. The CDR3 has 14 residues. The V segment lost 7 bases and the J segment 4 bases; nucleotides outside the gene matches: 7. Germline values: CDR1 ENHRY, CDR2 SYGVKD.

The chain is built from TRBV6-1 and TRBJ1-1; 10 bases match TRBD1. Looked up from germline, CDR1 is MNHNS and CDR2 is SASEGT. This CDR3 has 15 amino acids. With V trimmed by 3 bases and J by 1 base, 2 bases remained unmatched. The CDR3 bases are TGTGCCAGCAGTGAGGACAGGGGGAAGAACACTGAAGCTTTCTTT. Encoded protein: CASSEDRGKNTEAFF.

The V call is TRBV6-1, the J call TRBJ1-5; D perhaps matches TRBD1 (5 bases). CDR1 MNHNS and CDR2 SASEGT come from the germline V gene. The CDR3 spans 16 residues. V dropped 4 bases and J dropped 1 base, with 14 bases sitting between them. CDR3 DNA sequence: TGTGCCAGCAGTGTGTTTATAGGACAAAGCAATCAGCCCCAGCATTTT. This translates into CASSVFIGQSNQPQHF.

V gene TRBV6-1 combines with J gene TRBJ1-1, with D possibly being TRBD1 (6 bases). The V end lost 3 bases, the J end lost 5 bases, and 19 bases lay between the germline ends. The CDR3 totals 16 residues. CDR1 and CDR2 (germline): MNHNS, SASEGT. The CDR3 here is CASSDDRLALGTEAFF. DNA for the CDR3: TGTGCCAGCAGTGACGACAGGCTGGCCCTGGGGACTGAAGCTTTCTTT.

The chain combines TRBV2 with TRBJ2-6; 8 nucleotides agree with TRBD1. The CDR3 runs to 17 residues. Germline V gene lookup returns CDR1 SNHLY and CDR2 FYNNEI. Trimming took 6 bases from V and 3 from J; bases not matched to a gene: 10. The DNA of the CDR3 is TGTGCCAGCAGGATTGGGACAGGCTTGGATGGGGCCAACGTCCTGACTTTC. This gives the protein CASRIGTGLDGANVLTF.

The V and J genes are TRBV6-4 and TRBJ2-2; 7 positions match TRBD2. From germline, CDR1 is MRHNA and CDR2 SNTAGT. The CDR3 has 14 residues. J gave up 3 bases and V 2 bases, and 0 bases lay outside the gene matches. The CDR3 reads CASSDGGDTGELFF. The CDR3 DNA reads TGTGCCAGCAGTGACGGGGGGGACACCGGGGAGCTGTTTTTT.

The V gene is TRBV6-5, the J gene TRBJ1-2; 9 nucleotides match TRBD1. V shed 6 bases and J 7 bases; nucleotides not matched to a gene: 3. Germline V lookup: CDR1 MNHEY, CDR2 SVGAGI. This CDR3 has 12 amino acids. In nucleotides, the CDR3 is TGTGCCAGCAGGTACAGGGGGCTTGGCTACACCTTC. Residues: CASRYRGLGYTF.

The V call is TRBV4-2, the J call TRBJ2-2, with a tentative D call TRBD2 (7 bases). Germline values: CDR1 LGHNA, CDR2 YNFKEQ. Trimming took off 7 bases at V and 5 bases at J, with 17 bases between the two ends. The CDR3 contains 15 residues. CDR3 region: CASNFGGAGTGELFF. The CDR3 DNA reads as TGTGCCAGCAACTTTGGGGGGGCCGGAACCGGGGAGCTGTTTTTT.

The rearrangement links TRBV11-2 to TRBJ1-5, with a possible D match to TRBD1 (6 bases). The CDR3 covers 18 residues. Trimming cost V 5 bases and J 2 bases, with 22 bases left between them. From germline, CDR1 is SGHAT and CDR2 FQNNGV. The CDR3 DNA reads TGTGCCAGCAGCGCTAGTACAGGGCTGGGCCTCGGCAATCAGCCCCAGCATTTT. Translated: CASSASTGLGLGNQPQHF.

The V call is TRBV6-5, the J call TRBJ1-2, with D tentatively TRBD1 (5 bases). Per germline, CDR1 MNHEY and CDR2 SVGAGI. Trimming removed 8 bases at V and 8 bases at J, with 15 bases between. This CDR3 region has 12 residues. The CDR3 DNA reads TGTGCCAGCTCCTATAGGGGTGTCGGCTACACCTTC. It translates to CASSYRGVGYTF.

The CDR3 nucleotides are TGTGCCAGCAGCGTAGGCTCTCCTGGACAGGGAAGGTCCTATAATTCACCCCTCCACTTT. Residues: CASSVGSPGQGRSYNSPLHF. The chain employs TRBV9 and TRBJ1-6; 8 bases line up with TRBD1. The CDR3 length is 20 residues. Germline V gene sequence: CDR1 SGDLS, CDR2 YYNGEE. J was trimmed by 1 base and V by 0 bases; bases with no gene match: 12. Full variable domain (rest looked up from reference TRBV9 and TRBJ1-6): DSGVTQTPKHLITATGQRVTLRCSPRSGDLSVYWYQQSLDQGLQFLIQYYNGEERAKGNILERFSAQQFPDLHSELNLSSLELGDSALYFCASSVGSPGQGRSYNSPLHFGNGTRLTVT.

This clone has a handful of counts. V is TRBV9 and J is TRBJ1-1, with D maybe TRBD1 (6 bases). V gave up 3 bases and J gave up 0 bases, with 9 bases separating them. Germline V lookup: CDR1 SGDLS, CDR2 YYNGEE. The CDR3 runs to 14 residues. DNA for the CDR3: TGTGCCAGCAGCGCTGGACAGATGAACACTGAAGCTTTCTTT. It yields the protein CASSAGQMNTEAFF.

The V call is TRBV7-2, the J call TRBJ2-7, with D perhaps TRBD1 (6 bases). From germline, CDR1 is SGHTA and CDR2 FQGNSA. The CDR3 is 13 amino acids. The V and J ends lost 6 bases and 2 bases respectively, with 11 bases between them. In DNA form, the CDR3 reads TGTGCCAGCAGGGTGACAGGCGCCTACGAGCAGTACTTC. This translates into CASRVTGAYEQYF.

The rearrangement uses TRBV21-1 and TRBJ1-5. TRBV21-1 is annotated as a pseudogene. CDR3 size: 16 residues. The CDR3 spells CASSVREGGTGQPQHF. The CDR3 region has the DNA TGTGCCAGCAGCGTTCGAGAGGGAGGGACGGGACAGCCCCAGCATTTT.

J is TRBJ2-1 and V is TRBV5-6, with TRBD2 matching 7 bases. Germline V gene data show CDR1 as SGHDT and CDR2 as YYEEEE. The trim removed 6 bases at V and 2 bases at J, leaving 8 bases unmatched. CDR3 size: 15 residues. The CDR3 loop reads CASIPAGVPYNEQFF. CDR3 coding DNA: TGTGCCAGCATCCCTGCGGGGGTTCCCTACAATGAGCAGTTCTTC.

The chain is built from TRBV5-5 and TRBJ1-2, with 9 nucleotides matching TRBD1. V was clipped by 4 bases and J by 1 base; unmatched bases: 8. Looked up from germline, CDR1 is SGHKS and CDR2 is YYEKEE (reference sequence). The CDR3 sequence is 16 residues long. The CDR3 nucleotides read TGTGCCAGCAGCACCACCGGGACAGGGAGTAACTATGGCTACACCTTC. Translation gives CASSTTGTGSNYGYTF.

The chain uses TRBV27 and TRBJ1-4; D remains unclear. Trimming took off 7 bases at V and 5 bases at J, with 5 bases between the two ends. The CDR3 is made up of 11 amino acids. In germline, CDR1 is MNHEY, CDR2 SMNVEV (reference sequence). The CDR3 region has the DNA TGTGCCAGCAAGGAGAATGAAAAACTGTTTTTT. This encodes CASKENEKLFF. The full variable domain, in which reference TRBV27 and TRBJ1-4 provide the parts outside the CDR3, is EAQVTQNPRYLITVTGKKLTVTCSQNMNHEYMSWYRQDPGLGLRQIYYSMNVEVTDKGDVPEGYKVSRKEKRNFPLILESPSPNQTSLYFCASKENEKLFFGSGTQLSVL.

The rearrangement joins TRBV15 to TRBJ2-4; TRBD2 matches 8 bases. The CDR3 runs 15 residues. Germline CDR1 LNHNV, CDR2 YYDKDF (reference sequence). V lost 0 bases, J lost 8 bases, and 6 bases stayed unmatched. In nucleotides, the CDR3 is TGTGCCACCAGCAGAGATTGGGTCGGGGGGGACATTCAGTACTTC. It encodes CATSRDWVGGDIQYF.

V usage is TRBV11-2 and J usage is TRBJ1-5; D is unclear. Germline CDR1 SGHAT, CDR2 FQNNGV. The V end lost 5 bases, the J end lost 0 bases, and 14 bases lay between the germline ends. This CDR3 is 16 amino acids long. The CDR3 protein is CASSQTTGYSNQPQHF. In DNA, the CDR3 is TGTGCCAGCAGCCAAACGACGGGGTATAGCAATCAGCCCCAGCATTTT.

This clone was recorded once. The V call is TRBV7-8, the J call TRBJ2-7; a possible D gene is TRBD2 (5 bases). Deletions cut 1 base from V and 4 bases from J, with 11 bases between. Germline CDR1 SGHVS, CDR2 FQNEAQ. The CDR3 consists of 14 residues. The CDR3 spells CASSLGHRGYEQYF. CDR3 DNA: TGTGCCAGCAGCTTAGGGCACCGGGGTTACGAGCAGTACTTC.

The gene calls are TRBV7-2 and TRBJ2-7; 9 bases are shared with TRBD1. Trimming took 5 bases from V and 3 from J; bases not matched to a gene: 8. Germline-derived CDR1 and CDR2 are SGHTA and FQGNSA. This CDR3 has 15 residues. The CDR3 reads CASSGSPTGGYEQYF. The DNA for the CDR3 is TGTGCCAGCAGCGGATCCCCGACAGGGGGCTACGAGCAGTACTTC.

The V gene is TRBV30, the J gene TRBJ2-2, with D tentatively TRBD1 (6 bases). Germline CDR1 is GTSNPN and CDR2 is SVGIG (reference sequence). V lost 3 bases to trimming and J lost 3 bases, with 14 bases between them. There are 15 residues in the CDR3. CDR3 DNA sequence: TGTGCCTGGAGAAGAGAGCAGGGGTACACCGGGGAGCTGTTTTTT. Protein sequence: CAWRREQGYTGELFF.